One and the same sample provided the 8 T cell receptor beta chains below, sequenced in a study of cytomegalovirus exposure and HLA in healthy donors. Amplification used 60 Vbeta primers and 13 Jbeta primers. Sequencing used immunoSEQ multiplex PCR; TCRdb keeps in-frame clones, though not all of them. The repertoire holds around 200,000 clones, 80% to 90% seen once, with roughly 1% in the top ten. The source material was PBMCs. The receptors stem from a woman aged 18-29 years in good health and CMV-seronegative.

The gene calls are TRBV6-1 and TRBJ1-3, with TRBD1 matching over 7 bases. This CDR3 is built from 14 residues. Germline CDR1 is MNHNS and CDR2 is SASEGT. V was clipped by 5 bases and J by 4 bases; unmatched bases: 5. The CDR3 protein is CASSPTGAGNTIYF. CDR3 nucleotide sequence: TGTGCCAGCAGTCCTACAGGGGCCGGAAACACCATATATTTT.

The chain is built from TRBV11-3 and TRBJ2-7; possibly TRBD2 for D (6 bases). V was shortened by 5 bases and J by 1 base, with 15 bases between the two germline ends. CDR1 and CDR2 (germline): SGHNT, YENEEA. The CDR3 is 15 amino acids. CDR3 amino acids: CASSLGGTGSYEQYF. CDR3 bases: TGTGCCAGCAGCCTCGGTGGGACTGGGTCCTACGAGCAGTACTTC.

The chain has TRBV4-1 and TRBJ2-2, with 10 nucleotides matching TRBD2. CDR3 size: 17 residues. From germline, CDR1 is MGHRA and CDR2 YSYEKL. The J segment lost 1 base and the V segment lost 1 base, leaving 3 bases of the junction unmatched. CDR3: CASSQVLAGMNTGELFF. CDR3 DNA: TGCGCCAGCAGCCAAGTACTAGCGGGGATGAACACCGGGGAGCTGTTTTTT.

The chain joins TRBV9 to TRBJ2-1; the match to TRBD2 covers 9 bases. This CDR3 comprises 16 residues. V gave up 4 bases and J gave up 8 bases; unmatched junction bases: 13. CDR1 and CDR2 (germline): SGDLS, YYNGEE. The CDR3 region has the DNA TGTGCCAGCAGCCCCAAGACTAGCGGCTTCGTGGATGAGCAGTTCTTC. Translation gives CASSPKTSGFVDEQFF.

The CDR3 reads CASSPDFTDTQYF. In DNA, the CDR3 is TGTGCCAGCAGCCCGGACTTCACAGATACGCAGTATTTT. This sequence joins TRBV7-2 and TRBJ2-3; D may be TRBD2 (5 bases). V lost 5 bases and J 2 bases, leaving 8 bases between the germline ends. Germline V lookup: CDR1 SGHTA, CDR2 FQGNSA. This CDR3 spans 13 amino acids. The entire variable domain, with the rest obtained from reference TRBV7-2 and TRBJ2-3, is as follows: GAGVSQSPSNKVTEKGKDVELRCDPISGHTALYWYRQSLGQGLEFLIYFQGNSAPDKSGLPSDRFSAERTGGSVSTLTIQRTQQEDSAVYLCASSPDFTDTQYFGPGTRLTVL.

The chain employs TRBV7-9 and TRBJ2-2; TRBD2 matches at 13 bases. Trimming at V came to 5 bases and at J to 5 bases, leaving 14 bases not matched to a gene. Germline assignment: CDR1 SEHNR and CDR2 FQNEAQ (reference sequence). CDR3 size: 19 residues. CDR3 DNA: TGTGCCAGCAGCCCCTACCTAGGACTAGCGGGGGCCGCGACCGGGGAGCTGTTTTTT. It yields the protein CASSPYLGLAGAATGELFF.

J is TRBJ2-2 and V is TRBV7-9; 11 nucleotides match TRBD1. The CDR3 runs to 19 residues. Per germline, CDR1 SEHNR and CDR2 FQNEAQ (reference sequence). V gave up 6 bases and J gave up 3 bases; unmatched junction bases: 15. This CDR3 is CASRPGQGDFWRDTGELFF. CDR3 nucleotide sequence: TGTGCCAGCAGGCCGGGACAGGGGGACTTTTGGCGGGACACCGGGGAGCTGTTTTTT.

The chain recombines TRBV15 with TRBJ2-7; weak D call: TRBD2 (6 bases). The length of the CDR3 is 17 residues. V was clipped by 4 bases and J by 2 bases, with 21 bases between them. Germline CDR1 LNHNV, CDR2 YYDKDF (reference sequence). The CDR3: CATSNASGWSLTYEQYF. DNA of the CDR3: TGTGCCACCAGCAACGCCAGCGGGTGGTCCCTTACCTACGAGCAGTACTTC.